The 9 T cell receptor beta chains presented below share a single source sample, sequenced in a study of patients and donors after allogeneic stem cell transplantation. TCRdb re-called the RT-PCR reads with MiXCR, one entry per CDR3 protein. Seen here are 110,000 or so distinct CDR3 sequences, around 36% observed once, and the top ten hold roughly 27%. The sequencing sample was made of blood, either unsorted or a sorted T cell fraction (not recorded which). Every receptor here comes from a human donor who was either an allogeneic HSCT recipient or a stem cell or donor lymphocyte infusion donor (not recorded which). It is not recorded whose cells these are; they may come from a transplant donor.

The chain recombines TRBV15 with TRBJ2-7; possibly TRBD2 for D (6 bases). Germline lookup yields CDR1 LNHNV and CDR2 YYDKDF (reference sequence). The ends were cut back, 1 base at V and 0 bases at J, with 16 bases in the middle. The CDR3 covers 17 residues. CDR3 loop: CATSRGPAGRTSYEQYF. CDR3 bases: TGTGCCACCAGCAGAGGCCCCGCGGGGCGGACCTCCTACGAGCAGTACTTC.

The V gene is TRBV29-1, the J gene TRBJ2-3, with D unclear. This CDR3 contains 10 residues. The V and J ends lost 7 bases and 4 bases respectively, with 6 bases between them. CDR1 is SQVTM, CDR2 ANQGSEA, per germline. CDR3 DNA: TGCAGCGGCCAGTCAGATACGCAGTATTTT. Protein: CSGQSDTQYF.

V usage is TRBV24-1 and J usage is TRBJ2-5; D is undetermined. CDR3 length equals 14 residues. V lost 2 bases to trimming and J lost 2 bases, with 8 bases between them. Germline CDR1 is KGHDR and CDR2 is SFDVKD. CDR3 region: CATSDWSAQETQYF. The CDR3 nucleotides read TGTGCCACCAGTGATTGGTCGGCACAAGAGACCCAGTACTTC.

The table lists this clonotype with a few counts. The rearrangement joins TRBV4-3 to TRBJ1-5; D uncertain. Trimming stripped 0 bases from V and 4 bases from J, with 4 bases between. CDR1 is LGHNA, CDR2 YSLEER, per germline. CDR3 length equals 13 residues. CDR3 coding DNA: TGCGCCAGCAGCCAAGATAAAAATCAGCCCCAGCATTTT. Protein sequence: CASSQDKNQPQHF.

The rearrangement joins TRBV15 to TRBJ2-1; no definite D call. V gave up 4 bases and J gave up 8 bases, with 6 bases separating them. The CDR3 loop spans 11 amino acids. Germline lookup yields CDR1 LNHNV and CDR2 YYDKDF (reference sequence). CDR3 nucleotide sequence: TGTGCCACCAGCACCCGGTATGAGCAGTTCTTC. Amino acids: CATSTRYEQFF.

This clonotype has a handful of counts. The V gene is TRBV6-5, the J gene TRBJ1-6, with D tentatively TRBD1 (6 bases). V lost 6 bases and J 3 bases, leaving 12 bases between the germline ends. The CDR3 has 15 amino acids. The germline CDR1 and CDR2 sequences are MNHEY and SVGAGI. CDR3 amino acids: CASRWGGRYNSPLHF. In nucleotides, the CDR3 is TGTGCCAGCAGGTGGGGGGGGCGCTATAATTCACCCCTCCACTTT.

The chain carries TRBV18 and TRBJ1-4; D remains ambiguous. The CDR3 is made up of 15 amino acids. Germline V gives CDR1 KGHSH, CDR2 LQKENI. V was pared by 2 bases and J by 0 bases, with 7 bases between. CDR3 in DNA: TGTGCCAGCTCACCAAGGCGTGCAACTAATGAAAAACTGTTTTTT. Protein: CASSPRRATNEKLFF.

The rearrangement links TRBV5-1 to TRBJ2-7; 7 nucleotides line up with TRBD1. The CDR3 runs 13 residues. V lost 1 base to trimming and J lost 5 bases; unmatched junction nucleotides: 3. The V gene's germline CDR1 is SGHRS and CDR2 YFSETQ. The CDR3 here is CASSLTGAHEQYF. In DNA, the CDR3 is TGCGCCAGCAGCTTGACAGGGGCCCACGAGCAGTACTTC.

In its sample, this clonotype was seen a few times. The chain links TRBV28 to TRBJ1-6; D is possibly TRBD1 (6 bases). Germline V gene data show CDR1 as MDHEN and CDR2 as SYDVKM. The V end lost 4 bases, the J end lost 4 bases, and 8 bases lay between the germline ends. The CDR3 loop spans 14 amino acids. In DNA, the CDR3 is TGTGCCAGCAGTTCCACAGGGTATAATTCACCCCTCCACTTT. This gives the protein CASSSTGYNSPLHF. Supplemented by reference TRBV28 and TRBJ1-6, the full variable domain reads DVKVTQSSRYLVKRTGEKVFLECVQDMDHENMFWYRQDPGLGLRLIYFSYDVKMKEKGDIPEGYSVSREKKERFSLILESASTNQTSMYLCASSSTGYNSPLHFGNGTRLTVT.